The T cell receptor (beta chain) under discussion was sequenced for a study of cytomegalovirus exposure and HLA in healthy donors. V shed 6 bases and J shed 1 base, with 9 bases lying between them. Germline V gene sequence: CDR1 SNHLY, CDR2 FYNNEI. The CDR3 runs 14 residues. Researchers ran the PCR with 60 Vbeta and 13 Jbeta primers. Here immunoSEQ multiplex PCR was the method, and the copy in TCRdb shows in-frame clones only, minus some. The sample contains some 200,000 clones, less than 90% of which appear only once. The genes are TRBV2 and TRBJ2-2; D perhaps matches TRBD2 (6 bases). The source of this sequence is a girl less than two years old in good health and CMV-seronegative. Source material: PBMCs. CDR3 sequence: CASRRDLNTGELFF. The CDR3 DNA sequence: TGTGCCAGCAGAAGGGACTTGAACACCGGGGAGCTGTTTTTT.